The sequence of this T cell receptor beta chain was determined in a study of blood T cell repertoires in COVID-19. Original handling: Using reference gene primer amplification, nucleated cell counts were estimated. Some clones are missing from TCRdb's copy, which holds only in-frame ones; the method was immunoSEQ multiplex PCR. V, J and clone size derive from that table, while D and trimming were established from the DNA sequence. The sample shows 90,000 to 100,000 clones, 85% of them seen only once. The receptor comes from a man older than 75 with acute or convalescent COVID-19. The sequenced sample was peripheral blood.

CDR3 DNA sequence: TGCGCCAGCAGCCCCCAAGTGGGGACAGCCTATGGCTACACCTTC. It translates to CASSPQVGTAYGYTF. The V gene is TRBV5-1, the J gene TRBJ1-2; 7 bases agree with TRBD1. The CDR3 contains 15 residues. With V trimmed by 4 bases and J by 4 bases, 10 bases remained unmatched. Germline lookup yields CDR1 SGHRS and CDR2 YFSETQ.